This T cell receptor (beta chain) was recovered during a study of shared clonotypes between healthy human individuals. Germline CDR1 reads SQVTM; CDR2 reads ANQGSEA. V shed 5 bases and J shed 6 bases, with 7 bases lying between them. The CDR3 has 11 residues. Study-level findings and limits: There were few donors, and this limited the genetic and exposure-history diversity represented.

In the case of this clone: Its antigen remains unidentified.

Profiled with immunoSEQ multiplex PCR; TCRdb holds only in-frame clones, not every one. The data show roughly 2 million clones, 85% to 95% seen once. Sequenced: naive CD4+ T cells sorted from blood. Subset reported: CD45RA+ positively selected. The TCR originated in a man younger than 30 in good health. The chain employs TRBV29-1 and TRBJ2-2; a weak D match, TRBD1 (6 bases). CDR3 residues: CSVQGPGELFF. DNA for the CDR3: TGCAGCGTTCAGGGGCCCGGGGAGCTGTTTTTT.